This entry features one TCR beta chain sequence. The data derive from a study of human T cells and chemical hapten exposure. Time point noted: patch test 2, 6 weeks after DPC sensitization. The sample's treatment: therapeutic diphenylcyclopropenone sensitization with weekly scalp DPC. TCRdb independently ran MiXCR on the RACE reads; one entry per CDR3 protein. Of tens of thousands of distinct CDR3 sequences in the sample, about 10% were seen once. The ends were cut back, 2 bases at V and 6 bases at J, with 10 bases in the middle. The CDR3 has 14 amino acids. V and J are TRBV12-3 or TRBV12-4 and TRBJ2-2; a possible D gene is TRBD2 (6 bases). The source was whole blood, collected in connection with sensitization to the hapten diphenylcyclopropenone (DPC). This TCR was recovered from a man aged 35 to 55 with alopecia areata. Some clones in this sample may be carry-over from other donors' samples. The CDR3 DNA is TGTGCCAGCAGTTTAAGAAGGAGGGCCGGGGAGCTGTTTTTT. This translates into CASSLRRRAGELFF.